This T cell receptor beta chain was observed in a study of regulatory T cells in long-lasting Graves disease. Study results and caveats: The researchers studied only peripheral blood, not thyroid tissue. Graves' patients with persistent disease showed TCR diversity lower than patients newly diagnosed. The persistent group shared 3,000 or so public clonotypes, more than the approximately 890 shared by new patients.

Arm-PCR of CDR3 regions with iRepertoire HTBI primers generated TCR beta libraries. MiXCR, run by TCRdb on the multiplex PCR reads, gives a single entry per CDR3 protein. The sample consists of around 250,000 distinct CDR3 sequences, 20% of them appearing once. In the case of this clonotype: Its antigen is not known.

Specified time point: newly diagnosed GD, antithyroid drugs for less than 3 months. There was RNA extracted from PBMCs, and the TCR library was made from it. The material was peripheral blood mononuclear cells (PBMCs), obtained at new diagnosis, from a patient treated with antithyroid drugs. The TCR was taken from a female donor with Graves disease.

The CDR3 spells CASQKWTADTGELFF. The CDR3 DNA follows: TGTGCCAGCCAGAAATGGACGGCGGACACCGGGGAGCTGTTTTTT. This chain links TRBV3-1 with TRBJ2-2, with D uncertain. The CDR3 has 15 residues. The V and J ends lost 8 bases and 3 bases respectively, with 16 bases between them. Germline V CDR1 and CDR2: LGHDT, YNNKEL (reference sequence). The variable domain in full, with the rest retrieved from reference TRBV3-1 and TRBJ2-2, is DTAVSQTPKYLVTQMGNDKSIKCEQNLGHDTMYWYKQDSKKFLKIMFSYNNKELIINETVPNRFSPKSPDKAHLNLHINSLELGDSAVYFCASQKWTADTGELFFGEGSRLTVL.